Listed here are 28 T cell receptor beta chains from one sample, sequenced in a study of PD-1 blockade in classical Hodgkin lymphoma. All patients experienced relapse after autologous stem cell transplantation, and brentuximab vedotin exposure was variable. Data came from immunoSEQ multiplex PCR; TCRdb stores just in-frame clones and leaves some out. The sample contains 50,000 to 75,000 clones, 85% to 90% of which appear only once. The material was peripheral blood mononuclear cells (PBMCs), obtained at baseline. Every receptor here comes from a human donor with classical Hodgkin lymphoma.

The CDR3 loop is CASSRDGGDHTEAFF. As DNA, the CDR3 is TGCGCCAGCAGCCGTGACGGGGGGGATCACACTGAAGCTTTCTTT. The chain is built from TRBV5-1 and TRBJ1-1; a weak D match, TRBD1 (5 bases). Germline V CDR1 and CDR2: SGHRS, YFSETQ. V dropped 4 bases and J dropped 3 bases, with 16 bases sitting between them. This CDR3 is 15 amino acids long.

The chain links TRBV5-1 to TRBJ1-1; 8 bases map to TRBD1. The junction had 11 bases not matched to a gene; V was cut back by 4 bases and J by 0 bases. From germline, CDR1 is SGHRS and CDR2 YFSETQ. CDR3 length equals 17 residues. The CDR3 DNA is TGCGCCAGCAGCCCGGGGACAGGCAGGATATTGAACACTGAAGCTTTCTTT. It yields the protein CASSPGTGRILNTEAFF. Complete variable domain (other parts from reference TRBV5-1 and TRBJ1-1): KAGVTQTPRYLIKTRGQQVTLSCSPISGHRSVSWYQQTPGQGLQFLFEYFSETQRNKGNFPGRFSGRQFSNSRSEMNVSTLELGDSALYLCASSPGTGRILNTEAFFGQGTRLTVV.

The chain employs TRBV11-2 and TRBJ2-7; perhaps D is TRBD1 or TRBD2 (7 bases each). This CDR3 comprises 15 residues. V was clipped by 5 bases and J by 7 bases, with 21 bases between them. Germline lookup yields CDR1 SGHAT and CDR2 FQNNGV. In nucleotides, the CDR3 is TGTGCCAGCAGCCCAGGGGGGGGCCCAGGAAGGGAGCAGTACTTC. This sequence encodes CASSPGGGPGREQYF.

The chain recombines TRBV6-5 with TRBJ2-1, with D hard to call. Trimming shortened V by 5 bases and J by 1 base, and 12 bases separated the two germline ends. Germline V gene sequence: CDR1 MNHEY, CDR2 SVGAGI. The CDR3 consists of 15 residues. The CDR3 DNA is TGTGCCAGCAGTCCCTACGTAGCTTCCTACAATGAGCAGTTCTTC. Its translation: CASSPYVASYNEQFF.

The rearrangement uses TRBV10-3 and TRBJ1-1; the D is unclear. The germline gives CDR1 ENHRY, CDR2 SYGVKD. V was shortened by 2 bases and J by 0 bases, with 16 bases between the two germline ends. CDR3 size: 17 residues. The DNA for the CDR3 is TGTGCCATCAGTGAGACAAGGACTGTTGCTATGAACACTGAAGCTTTCTTT. This codes for CAISETRTVAMNTEAFF.

This chain links TRBV27 with TRBJ1-1; a weak D match, TRBD1 (6 bases). Germline V CDR1 and CDR2: MNHEY, SMNVEV (reference sequence). This CDR3 comprises 15 residues. The germline V and J ends were trimmed by 2 bases and 1 base, with 11 bases remaining between them. The CDR3 spells CASSLGSGQNTEAFF. The CDR3 DNA follows: TGTGCCAGCAGTTTAGGGTCGGGACAGAACACTGAAGCTTTCTTT.

V usage is TRBV5-6 and J usage is TRBJ2-3; unclear D gene. The CDR3 has 14 amino acids. V was cut by 0 bases and J by 8 bases, with 13 bases left in between. Germline V CDR1 and CDR2: SGHDT, YYEEEE. The CDR3 coding sequence is TGTGCCAGCAGCTTGGAGGGCAACCTCGGTACGCAGTATTTT. Protein product: CASSLEGNLGTQYF.

The J gene is TRBJ2-2, the V gene TRBV7-8; 12 bases map to TRBD2. With V trimmed by 2 bases and J by 4 bases, 11 bases remained unmatched. The V gene's germline CDR1 is SGHVS and CDR2 FQNEAQ. This CDR3 comprises 19 residues. This CDR3 is CASSLLSTSGGPITGELFF. The CDR3 coding sequence is TGTGCCAGCAGCTTATTGTCGACTAGCGGGGGCCCCATCACCGGGGAGCTGTTTTTT.

This clone was seen more than once but under ten times. The chain couples TRBV10-3 to TRBJ1-2; 8 nucleotides match TRBD1. This CDR3 has 13 residues. The V gene's germline CDR1 is ENHRY and CDR2 SYGVKD. With 8 bases clipped from V and 5 bases from J, the junction kept 7 bases outside the gene matches. The CDR3 sequence is CAISAGGKYGYTF. The CDR3 DNA is TGTGCCATCTCGGCAGGGGGCAAGTATGGCTACACCTTC.

About this clone itself: Distinct nucleotide sequences in the sample also encode this CDR3. The V and J genes are TRBV5-4 and TRBJ1-6; TRBD1 is a possible D gene (5 bases). V lost 0 bases to trimming and J lost 7 bases, with 8 bases between them. This CDR3 contains 14 residues. CDR1 is SGHNT, CDR2 YYREEE, per germline (reference sequence). CDR3 sequence (DNA): TGTGCCAGCAGCTTGGGGCAGGGCAATTCACCCCTCCACTTT. Protein: CASSLGQGNSPLHF.

This clone has a handful of counts. This rearrangement joins TRBV6-5 to TRBJ2-3, with D possibly matching TRBD1 (6 bases). V lost 6 bases, J lost 2 bases, and 15 bases lay in between. The CDR3 has 15 amino acids. The V gene's germline CDR1 is MNHEY and CDR2 SVGAGI. CDR3 DNA: TGTGCCAGCAGAACAGCTACAGGGATCACAGATACGCAGTATTTT. Translated, it gives CASRTATGITDTQYF.

The chain combines TRBV5-4 with TRBJ2-7; no firm D call. Trimming removed 3 bases from V and 2 bases from J, with 9 bases in between. CDR1 is SGHNT, CDR2 YYREEE, per germline (reference sequence). This CDR3 has 13 residues. The CDR3 loop reads CASSSPLTYEQYF. The CDR3 region has the DNA TGTGCCAGCAGCTCCCCTTTAACCTACGAGCAGTACTTC.

On this clone itself: One junction end disagrees with the germline gene, perhaps due to a read error. The rearrangement joins TRBV30 to TRBJ1-2; weak D call: TRBD1 (5 bases). Per germline, CDR1 GTSNPN and CDR2 SVGIG (reference sequence). The CDR3 totals 15 residues. The DNA of the CDR3 is TGTACCTGGATTCATACCACCCACAGGTCGCTAAGCTACACCTTC. This encodes CTWIHTTHRSLSYTF.

The chain couples TRBV7-3 to TRBJ1-2; TRBD1 might be the D (5 bases). The length of the CDR3 is 16 residues. The V and J ends lost 1 base and 6 bases respectively, with 18 bases between them. Germline CDR1 SGHTA, CDR2 FQGTGA. DNA for the CDR3: TGTGCCAGCAGCTTAAACGGTGGGCCAGGGTTTGATGGCTACACCTTC. Encoded protein: CASSLNGGPGFDGYTF.

This sequence joins TRBV6-5 and TRBJ2-5; 9 bases agree with TRBD2. J was trimmed by 5 bases and V by 2 bases; bases with no gene match: 3. The CDR3 runs 14 residues. Germline CDR1 and CDR2: MNHEY and SVGAGI. CDR3 sequence: CASSYVAGGETQYF. The CDR3 coding sequence is TGTGCCAGCAGTTACGTGGCGGGGGGGGAGACCCAGTACTTC.

CDR3: CASSQERGSPNEQFF. CDR3 bases: TGTGCCAGCAGCCAAGAGAGGGGGTCCCCCAATGAGCAGTTCTTC. The chain combines TRBV4-2 with TRBJ2-1; tentatively, D is TRBD1 (6 bases). Germline lookup yields CDR1 LGHNA and CDR2 YNFKEQ. The V gene lost 0 bases and the J gene lost 6 bases, with 12 bases spanning the gap. This CDR3 comprises 15 residues.

V is TRBV10-2 and J is TRBJ2-7; D possibly corresponds to TRBD1 (6 bases). Germline lookup yields CDR1 WSHSY and CDR2 SAAADI. The ends were cut back, 8 bases at V and 7 bases at J, with 15 bases in the middle. This CDR3 is 12 amino acids long. CDR3 in amino acids: CASSSTGREQYF. As DNA, the CDR3 is TGCGCCAGCTCCTCAACAGGGCGTGAGCAGTACTTC.

This rearrangement joins TRBV7-9 to TRBJ1-5, with D possibly being TRBD1 (5 bases). The CDR3 loop spans 14 amino acids. Germline assignment: CDR1 SEHNR and CDR2 FQNEAQ (reference sequence). The V gene lost 4 bases and the J gene lost 5 bases, with 12 bases spanning the gap. Here the CDR3 reads CASSSLGADQPQHF. CDR3 bases: TGTGCCAGCAGCTCCTTAGGGGCTGATCAGCCCCAGCATTTT.

The V call is TRBV7-9, the J call TRBJ2-1; D gene uncertain. V lost 5 bases to trimming and J lost 7 bases, with 3 bases between them. The V gene's germline CDR1 is SEHNR and CDR2 FQNEAQ (reference sequence). The CDR3 loop spans 10 amino acids. CDR3 residues: CASSPNEQFF. CDR3 DNA: TGTGCCAGCAGCCCTAATGAGCAGTTCTTC.

This chain uses TRBV28 with TRBJ2-7; D may be TRBD1 (6 bases). The CDR3 loop spans 16 amino acids. V was clipped by 6 bases and J by 0 bases, with 18 bases between them. In germline, CDR1 is MDHEN, CDR2 SYDVKM. This CDR3 reads CASSPNRVILSYEQYF. The CDR3 region has the DNA TGTGCCAGCAGCCCAAACAGGGTCATTCTCTCCTACGAGCAGTACTTC.

The rearrangement uses TRBV29-1 and TRBJ2-3; D might be TRBD2 (5 bases). CDR3 length: 14 residues. The V end was cut by 1 base, the J end by 2 bases, with 10 bases between. Germline CDR1 SQVTM, CDR2 ANQGSEA. The CDR3 DNA reads as TGCAGCGTTGAAGGTGGGGAGTACACAGATACGCAGTATTTT. This translates into CSVEGGEYTDTQYF.

This chain uses TRBV5-4 with TRBJ1-2, with 10 bases aligning to TRBD1. V dropped 4 bases and J dropped 6; count of bases not matched to a gene: 6. Germline values: CDR1 SGHNT, CDR2 YYREEE (reference sequence). CDR3 length: 14 residues. The CDR3 is CASSIGDRGDGYTF. The DNA of the CDR3 is TGTGCCAGCAGCATCGGGGACAGGGGAGATGGCTACACCTTC. The full variable domain, its missing parts supplied by reference TRBV5-4 and TRBJ1-2, is ETGVTQSPTHLIKTRGQQVTLRCSSQSGHNTVSWYQQALGQGPQFIFQYYREEENGRGNFPPRFSGLQFPNYSSELNVNALELDDSALYLCASSIGDRGDGYTFGSGTRLTVV.

The V and J genes are TRBV4-2 and TRBJ1-3, with no clear D. The CDR3 has 15 amino acids. The germline gives CDR1 LGHNA, CDR2 YNFKEQ. The V gene lost 0 bases and the J gene lost 4 bases, with 10 bases spanning the gap. CDR3 in amino acids: CASSQDLGSGNTIYF. CDR3 in DNA: TGTGCCAGCAGCCAAGATCTTGGCTCAGGAAACACCATATATTTT.

V gene TRBV6-6 combines with J gene TRBJ1-4; D is unresolved. This CDR3 comprises 10 residues. CDR1 and CDR2 from the germline V gene are MNHNY and SVGAGI (reference sequence). Trimming left V 7 bases short and J 11 bases short, with 8 bases between. CDR3 loop: CASNAGKLFF. The CDR3 nucleotides are TGTGCCAGCAACGCGGGGAAACTGTTTTTT.

This chain links TRBV30 with TRBJ2-5; unclear D gene. CDR1 GTSNPN and CDR2 SVGIG come from the germline V gene (reference sequence). The V gene lost 5 bases and the J gene lost 7 bases, with 8 bases spanning the gap. The CDR3 is 10 residues long. This CDR3 is CAWGEATQYF. The CDR3 DNA reads TGTGCCTGGGGTGAGGCGACCCAGTACTTC.

The rearrangement links TRBV6-6 to TRBJ2-1; D is unresolved. The CDR3 covers 14 residues. V lost 2 bases and J 8 bases, leaving 13 bases between the germline ends. Germline CDR1 MNHNY, CDR2 SVGAGI (reference sequence). This CDR3 reads CASSYNRKDDEQFF. CDR3 bases: TGTGCCAGCAGTTACAACCGAAAAGACGATGAGCAGTTCTTC.

Notes on this clone: One end of the junction fails to match germline, which may point to a read error. The chain joins TRBV7-7 to TRBJ2-1; the match to TRBD2 covers 10 bases. The germline gives CDR1 SSHAT, CDR2 FNYEAQ (reference sequence). The CDR3 sequence is 15 residues long. DNA of the CDR3: TGTGCTAGCAGCCGTACTAGCGGGGCGTACAATGAGCAGTTCTTC. Translating it yields CASSRTSGAYNEQFF.

The DNA of the CDR3 is TGTGCCAGCAGCTTCTCCGGGGGCCGCTACTATGGCTACACCTTC. This codes for CASSFSGGRYYGYTF. This chain joins TRBV5-6 and TRBJ1-2, with TRBD1 as a possible D gene (6 bases). This CDR3 spans 15 amino acids. The ends were cut back, 2 bases at V and 3 bases at J, with 14 bases in the middle. CDR1 is SGHDT and CDR2 is YYEEEE in the germline V gene.